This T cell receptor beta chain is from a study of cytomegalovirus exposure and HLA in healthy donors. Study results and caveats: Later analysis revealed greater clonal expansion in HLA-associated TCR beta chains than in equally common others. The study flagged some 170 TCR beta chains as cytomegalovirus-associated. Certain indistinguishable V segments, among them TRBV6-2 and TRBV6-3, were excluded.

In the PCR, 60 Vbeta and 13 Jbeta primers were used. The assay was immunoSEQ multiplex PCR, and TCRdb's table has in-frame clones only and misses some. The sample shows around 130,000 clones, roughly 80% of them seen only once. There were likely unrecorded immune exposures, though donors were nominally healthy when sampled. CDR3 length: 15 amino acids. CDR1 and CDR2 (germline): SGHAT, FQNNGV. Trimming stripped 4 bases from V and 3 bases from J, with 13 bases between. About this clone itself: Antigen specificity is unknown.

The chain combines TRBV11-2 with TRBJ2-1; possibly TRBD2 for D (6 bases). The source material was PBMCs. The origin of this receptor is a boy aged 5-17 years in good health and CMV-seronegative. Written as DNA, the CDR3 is TGTGCCAGCAGCTCCGTCGCGGGAAGCTACAATGAGCAGTTCTTC. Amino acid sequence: CASSSVAGSYNEQFF.